This T cell receptor (beta chain) was sequenced during a study of human T cells and chemical hapten exposure. General observations from the study: Large CDR3 similarity clusters arose significantly more often from expanded TCRs than from controls. DPC sensitization produced no change in TCRs with frequency above 1 in 1000.

The CDR3 extends over 13 amino acids. Trimming removed 5 bases from V and 4 bases from J, with 9 bases in between. Time point: patch test 2, 6 weeks after DPC sensitization. Treatment of the sample: therapeutic diphenylcyclopropenone sensitization with weekly scalp DPC. The total RNA was obtained from whole blood that was not fractionated. In TCRdb, the RACE reads were re-called with MiXCR into one record per CDR3 protein. The table shows around 50,000 distinct CDR3 sequences, with 9.5% to 10% occurring only once. Ten or more counts support this clonotype. Antigen: not known. The TCR sequence derives from a woman aged 45-65 years with alopecia areata. Some clones in this sample may be carry-over from other donors' samples. V is TRBV12-3 or TRBV12-4 and J is TRBJ1-5, with D maybe TRBD1 (6 bases). Sequenced here: whole blood, sampled in connection with sensitization to the hapten diphenylcyclopropenone (DPC). The CDR3 protein is CASSPDRNQPQHF. The CDR3 DNA follows: TGTGCCAGCAGTCCAGACAGGAATCAGCCCCAGCATTTT.